This T cell receptor beta chain was documented in a study of T cell responses to AZD1222 COVID-19 vaccine. Overall study findings and caveats: A mostly white British donor set with more females was recruited, and clonal diversity was possibly underestimated. Of the AZD1222 recipients, only six were seropositive at baseline.

This CDR3 has 14 amino acids. The germline gives CDR1 WSHSY, CDR2 SAAADI. J gave up 4 bases and V 4 bases, and 6 bases lay outside the gene matches. Note on this clone: The antigen remains undetermined.

TCRdb's table, derived via immunoSEQ multiplex PCR, lists solely in-frame clones and lacks some. The sample has approximately 140,000 clones, about nine tenths seen once; the top ten hold about 3%. The chain employs TRBV10-2 and TRBJ2-7, with 8 bases identical to TRBD2. Sequencing was performed on peripheral blood, taken on day 0 of MenACWY control vaccination. The sequence came from an adult in good health. The CDR3 spells CASSVYSGAYEQYF. In nucleotides, the CDR3 is TGCGCCAGCAGTGTTTATAGCGGGGCGTACGAGCAGTACTTC.